The rows below give T cell receptor beta chains drawn from one sample of a study of cytomegalovirus exposure and HLA in healthy donors. The table came from immunoSEQ multiplex PCR; TCRdb's copy has only in-frame clones and leaves some out. Here the sample table reports over 90,000 clones. The sample was PBMCs. These receptors were taken from a man aged 40-49 years in good health and CMV-seronegative. CDR3s include the opening cysteine and the closing phenylalanine or tryptophan. Each record gives: J gene, D gene, V gene, CDR3 protein, CDR3 DNA. A D gene is named only where the DNA matches it firmly.

>TRBJ1-2|TRBD1|TRBV27
CASSFRDSYGYTF
TGTGCCAGCAGTTTCCGGGACAGCTATGGCTACACCTTC
>TRBJ2-7|.|TRBV29-1
CSVVLRGEQYF
TGCAGCGTTGTCCTCAGGGGCGAGCAGTACTTC
>TRBJ2-1|TRBD2|TRBV7-2
CASSFGGRAYDEQFF
TGTGCCAGCAGCTTCGGCGGGAGGGCCTACGATGAGCAGTTCTTC
>TRBJ1-2|TRBD1|TRBV6-5
CASSNDRGYGYTF
TGTGCCAGCAGCAATGACAGGGGTTATGGCTACACCTTC
>TRBJ2-7|.|TRBV14
CASSAPGLTPLGEQYF
TGTGCCAGCAGCGCCCCGGGACTCACCCCTTTAGGAGAGCAGTACTTC
>TRBJ1-4|TRBD1|TRBV4-3
CASSQEGQGYEKLFF
TGCGCCAGCAGCCAAGAGGGACAGGGGTATGAAAAACTGTTTTTT
>TRBJ1-4|.|TRBV28
CASSPGTTNEKLFF
TGTGCCAGCAGTCCTGGCACAACTAATGAAAAACTGTTTTTT
>TRBJ2-1|.|TRBV7-9
CASSLGRGSDEQFF
TGTGCCAGCAGCTTGGGCAGGGGTAGCGATGAGCAGTTCTTC
>TRBJ2-7|TRBD1|TRBV18
CASSSRTGGKYEQYF
TGTGCCAGCTCATCTCGGACAGGGGGCAAGTACGAGCAGTACTTC
>TRBJ2-7|.|TRBV6-5
CASSYGGFEQYF
TGTGCCAGCAGTTACGGAGGGTTCGAGCAGTACTTC
>TRBJ2-1|TRBD2|TRBV5-4
CASSLGLAGGPYNEQFF
TGTGCCAGCAGCTTGGGACTAGCGGGGGGACCTTACAATGAGCAGTTCTTC
>TRBJ2-1|TRBD2|TRBV9
CASSVGLLAGDNEQFF
TGTGCCAGCAGCGTAGGTCTACTAGCGGGAGACAATGAGCAGTTCTTC
>TRBJ1-2|.|TRBV7-8
CASSLTEVYGYTF
TGTGCCAGCAGCTTGACAGAAGTCTATGGCTACACCTTC
>TRBJ1-4|TRBD1|TRBV6-5
CASRPRQGTNEKLFF
TGTGCCAGCAGACCCCGACAGGGTACTAATGAAAAACTGTTTTTT
>TRBJ2-1|TRBD2|TRBV28
CASSFWLAGGNEQFF
TGTGCCAGCAGTTTTTGGCTAGCGGGAGGGAATGAGCAGTTCTTC
>TRBJ2-7|TRBD2|TRBV5-6
CASSTSGGGYEQYF
TGTGCCAGCAGCACTAGCGGGGGAGGATACGAGCAGTACTTC
>TRBJ1-4|.|TRBV27
CASSLRGMGTNEKLFF
TGTGCCAGCAGTTTAAGAGGGATGGGAACTAATGAAAAACTGTTTTTT
>TRBJ2-7|.|TRBV7-9
CASSLVSSYEQYF
TGTGCCAGCAGCTTAGTTAGCTCCTACGAGCAGTACTTC
>TRBJ1-2|TRBD1|TRBV28
CASTPGTGFNYGYTF
TGTGCCAGCACCCCAGGGACAGGTTTTAACTATGGCTACACCTTC
>TRBJ2-5|TRBD1|TRBV5-5
CASSLSWDRNGETQYF
TGTGCCAGCAGCTTGTCCTGGGACAGGAATGGAGAGACCCAGTACTTC
>TRBJ1-5|TRBD1|TRBV15
CATSREQGFNQPQHF
TGTGCCACCAGCAGAGAACAGGGGTTCAATCAGCCCCAGCATTTT
>TRBJ2-7|TRBD1|TRBV30
CAWRQGAIVYEQYF
TGTGCCTGGAGACAGGGGGCAATCGTCTACGAGCAGTACTTC
>TRBJ2-1|TRBD2|TRBV9
CASSVGGGGASNEQFF
TGTGCCAGCAGCGTAGGCGGCGGGGGGGCCTCGAATGAGCAGTTCTTC
>TRBJ2-3|.|TRBV6-1
CASRIQGGLADTQYF
TGTGCCAGCAGGATACAGGGAGGGCTGGCAGATACGCAGTATTTT
>TRBJ2-7|.|TRBV5-6
CASGPRTRSYEQYF
TGTGCCAGCGGCCCCCGGACACGCTCCTACGAGCAGTACTTC
>TRBJ2-2|.|TRBV25-1
CASSETGTGELFF
TGTGCCAGCAGTGAAACAGGGACCGGGGAGCTGTTTTTT
>TRBJ2-7|.|TRBV14
CASSPQGYEQYF
TGTGCCAGCAGCCCTCAGGGTTACGAGCAGTACTTC
>TRBJ1-1|.|TRBV18
CASSLGTKEEAFF
TGTGCCAGCTCACTCGGGACAAAAGAGGAAGCTTTCTTT
>TRBJ2-7|TRBD2|TRBV10-1
CASTSSGRAYEQYF
TGCGCCAGCACATCTAGCGGGAGGGCCTACGAGCAGTACTTC
>TRBJ2-1|.|TRBV7-9
CASSKISVRTDLAYNEQFF
TGTGCCAGCAGCAAGATCTCTGTCCGGACAGACCTTGCCTACAATGAGCAGTTCTTC
>TRBJ1-4|.|TRBV4-2
CASSPQGIREKLFF
TGTGCCAGCAGCCCGCAGGGGATTCGTGAAAAACTGTTTTTT
>TRBJ2-7|.|TRBV7-9
CASSRLGAAYEQYF
TGTGCCAGCAGTCGTCTGGGGGCAGCCTACGAGCAGTACTTC
>TRBJ2-1|.|TRBV14
CASSHLVIEQFF
TGTGCCAGCAGCCACCTAGTGATTGAGCAGTTCTTC
>TRBJ2-2|TRBD2|TRBV2
CASSESTSAGELFF
TGTGCCAGCAGTGAATCTACTAGCGCCGGGGAGCTGTTTTTT
>TRBJ2-3|.|TRBV6-5
CASSQAHSGDTQYF
TGTGCCAGCAGTCAGGCCCATTCGGGGGATACGCAGTATTTT
>TRBJ2-1|.|TRBV10-3
CAISEQGSSYNEQFF
TGTGCCATCAGTGAGCAGGGAAGCTCCTACAATGAGCAGTTCTTC
>TRBJ2-7|TRBD2|TRBV12-5
CASAPGGPPREQYF
TGTGCTAGTGCCCCGGGGGGGCCCCCCCGCGAGCAGTACTTC
>TRBJ1-3|.|TRBV4-1
CASSQDVGQGSGNTIYF
TGCGCCAGCAGCCAAGATGTGGGGCAGGGTTCTGGAAACACCATATATTTT
>TRBJ2-7|TRBD1|TRBV7-8
CASSSGGGQGRYEQYF
TGTGCCAGCAGCTCCGGGGGGGGACAGGGGAGGTACGAGCAGTACTTC
>TRBJ2-7|TRBD1|TRBV29-1
CSVPGQGFYEQYF
TGCAGCGTACCGGGACAGGGCTTCTACGAGCAGTACTTC
>TRBJ2-1|TRBD2|TRBV7-9
CASSPPGLAGANEQFF
TGTGCCAGCAGCCCGCCGGGACTAGCGGGAGCGAATGAGCAGTTCTTC
>TRBJ1-2|TRBD1|TRBV6-5
CASSSPGQGSGYGYTF
TGTGCCAGCAGTTCTCCGGGACAGGGGAGCGGCTATGGCTACACCTTC
>TRBJ2-5|.|TRBV19
CASSNQIQETQYF
TGTGCCAGTAGTAATCAGATTCAAGAGACCCAGTACTTC
>TRBJ1-1|TRBD1|TRBV9
CASSATGTGNTEAFF
TGTGCCAGCAGCGCGACCGGGACAGGGAACACTGAAGCTTTCTTT
>TRBJ2-5|.|TRBV18
CASSPRQAAQETQYF
TGTGCCAGCTCACCCCGACAGGCGGCTCAAGAGACCCAGTACTTC
>TRBJ1-6|TRBD1|TRBV18
CASSPGTGSVNSPLHF
TGTGCCAGCTCACCAGGGACAGGGTCGGTAAATTCACCCCTCCACTTT
>TRBJ2-1|.|TRBV15
CATSRDLADEQFF
TGTGCCACCAGCAGAGATTTGGCAGATGAGCAGTTCTTC
>TRBJ2-4|.|TRBV19
CASNPGGGLVAKNIQYF
TGTGCCAGTAACCCAGGGGGAGGCCTAGTAGCCAAAAACATTCAGTACTTC
>TRBJ2-2|.|TRBV7-9
CASSLQGRATNTGELFF
TGTGCCAGCAGCTTACAGGGGAGGGCCACGAACACCGGGGAGCTGTTTTTT
>TRBJ2-5|.|TRBV7-8
CASSFPDQETQYF
TGTGCCAGCAGCTTTCCGGACCAAGAGACCCAGTACTTC
>TRBJ2-7|.|TRBV15
CATSRDRNSADEQYF
TGTGCCACCAGCAGAGATCGAAATAGCGCGGACGAGCAGTACTTC
>TRBJ2-2|TRBD2|TRBV19
CASSGVAGGRIGELFF
TGTGCCAGTAGTGGTGTGGCGGGGGGGCGGATCGGGGAGCTGTTTTTT
>TRBJ2-2|TRBD2|TRBV6-1
CASSDPAGGTGELFF
TGTGCCAGCAGTGACCCTGCGGGGGGGACCGGGGAGCTGTTTTTT
>TRBJ1-5|.|TRBV30
CAWSRDTDQPQHF
TGTGCCTGGAGTCGGGACACCGATCAGCCCCAGCATTTT
>TRBJ1-5|.|TRBV10-2
CATAPSQVNQPQHF
TGCGCCACCGCCCCGAGCCAGGTTAATCAGCCCCAGCATTTT
>TRBJ2-7|TRBD2|TRBV10-1
CASSPGGSYEQYF
TGCGCCAGCAGTCCGGGGGGCTCCTACGAGCAGTACTTC
>TRBJ2-7|TRBD1|TRBV9
CASSAPGQSYEQYF
TGTGCCAGCAGCGCACCGGGACAGTCCTACGAGCAGTACTTC
>TRBJ2-2|TRBD1|TRBV19
CAVDDRAVGELFF
TGTGCCGTTGACGACAGGGCGGTCGGGGAGCTGTTTTTT
>TRBJ2-3|.|TRBV7-9
CASSSPLPVDTQYF
TGTGCCAGCAGCTCCCCCCTGCCGGTAGATACGCAGTATTTT
>TRBJ2-7|TRBD1|TRBV6-5
CASSYGTGAYEQYF
TGTGCCAGCAGTTACGGGACAGGGGCCTACGAGCAGTACTTC